A single sample gave rise to the 18 T cell receptor beta chains below, sequenced in a study of T-cell memory formation after mild COVID-19 (dated by TCRdb to the early 2020s). Library construction relied on 5' RACE. Sequenced using an Illumina NovaSeq 6000. TCRdb reanalyzed the raw reads on its own, using fastp at Q25 for trimming and MiXCR for clone calling, and kept in-frame beta chains. One record per CDR3 amino acid sequence lists the most common genes and DNA. The sample table shows roughly 43,000 distinct CDR3 sequences, and nearly 9.5% are seen once. The biggest ten clones account for about 10% of the sample. What was sequenced was PBMCs or a T cell subset sorted from them (not recorded which). The receptors come from an adult woman who had mild COVID-19 (a few samples of this study predate the infection). The sample titles of this study are shuffled in the database, so cell type and time point are left out; the donor was told from shared clones.

This chain uses TRBV5-1 with TRBJ1-2, with 10 bases that match TRBD1. Germline trimming cut 0 bases from V and 6 bases from J; bases unmatched to any gene: 5. CDR3 length equals 15 residues. Germline V lookup: CDR1 SGHRS, CDR2 YFSETQ. The CDR3 coding sequence is TGCGCCAGCAGCTTGGAGGGACAGGGGATCCATGGCTACACCTTC. Encoded protein: CASSLEGQGIHGYTF.

This clonotype was counted a few times. The chain is built from TRBV30 and TRBJ1-2, with D uncertain. CDR3 size: 13 residues. Germline CDR1 GTSNPN, CDR2 SVGIG (reference sequence). V dropped 0 bases and J dropped 2 bases, with 7 bases sitting between them. In DNA form, the CDR3 reads TGTGCCTGGAGTGTTGACGAGAACTATGGCTACACCTTC. The encoded protein is CAWSVDENYGYTF.

This clonotype was observed many times. The rearrangement links TRBV4-1 to TRBJ2-7; 9 bases are a match to TRBD1. Trimming removed 4 bases from V and 2 bases from J; junction bases left unmatched: 12. Germline V gene data show CDR1 as MGHRA and CDR2 as YSYEKL. This CDR3 is built from 17 residues. The CDR3 protein is CASSLEPPGTGTYEQYF. As DNA, the CDR3 is TGCGCCAGCAGCCTCGAGCCCCCCGGGACAGGGACCTACGAGCAGTACTTC.

This clonotype was found a few times. The rearrangement links TRBV7-2 to TRBJ1-1; unclear D gene. The V and J ends lost 5 bases and 1 base respectively, with 14 bases between them. This CDR3 spans 15 amino acids. Germline V gene lookup returns CDR1 SGHTA and CDR2 FQGNSA. The CDR3 DNA sequence: TGTGCCAGCAGCACCCTCGGACGCGGGAACACTGAAGCTTTCTTT. This codes for CASSTLGRGNTEAFF.

In this sample, this clonotype turned up many times. This rearrangement joins TRBV20-1 to TRBJ2-7, with 7 bases identical to TRBD2. The V segment lost 0 bases and the J segment 1 base; nucleotides outside the gene matches: 6. This CDR3 is 15 amino acids long. Per the germline V gene, CDR1 is DFQATT and CDR2 is SNEGSKA (reference sequence). The CDR3 nucleotides read TGCAGTGCTAGAGATGGTACGGGAGGATCCTACGAGCAGTACTTC. Translating it yields CSARDGTGGSYEQYF.

In its sample, this clonotype was seen a few times. The chain carries TRBV10-3 and TRBJ2-1; D is perhaps TRBD2 (5 bases). This CDR3 comprises 11 residues. CDR1 is ENHRY, CDR2 SYGVKD, per germline. The V and J ends lost 7 bases and 10 bases respectively, with 11 bases between them. The CDR3 region has the DNA TGTGCCATCACTAAGTCGGGAGAGCAGTTCTTC. Translated, it gives CAITKSGEQFF.

The table lists this clonotype with a few counts. In nucleotides, the CDR3 is TGTGCCAGCAGCTTCCTCCAGGGGGATGGCTACACCTTC. Translating gives CASSFLQGDGYTF. This chain links TRBV7-6 with TRBJ1-2, with 7 bases that match TRBD1. V shed 3 bases and J 6 bases; nucleotides not matched to a gene: 4. The germline CDR1 and CDR2 sequences are SGHVS and FNYEAQ. The CDR3 spans 13 residues.

The genes are TRBV30 and TRBJ1-2; 7 nucleotides agree with TRBD1. CDR1 is GTSNPN, CDR2 SVGIG, per germline (reference sequence). The junction had 9 bases not matched to a gene; V was cut back by 0 bases and J by 5 bases. The CDR3 has 15 residues. The chain's CDR3 is CAWSVLVGGTYGYTF. The DNA for the CDR3 is TGTGCCTGGAGTGTACTCGTAGGGGGCACATATGGCTACACCTTC.

There are many counts of this clonotype. The genes are TRBV20-1 and TRBJ1-1, with TRBD1 identical over 9 bases. Germline V gene data show CDR1 as DFQATT and CDR2 as SNEGSKA (reference sequence). J was trimmed by 4 bases and V by 2 bases; bases with no gene match: 5. CDR3 length equals 14 residues. DNA for the CDR3: TGCAGTGCTAGAAGGGACAGGGCTGGCACTGAAGCTTTCTTT. Translation: CSARRDRAGTEAFF.

Comments on this clonotype: An end of the junction differs from the germline gene, which may be a read error. The chain recombines TRBV7-8 with TRBJ2-1; TRBD2 aligns across 10 bases. Germline CDR1 SGHVS, CDR2 FQNEAQ. This CDR3 spans 14 amino acids. The DNA for the CDR3 is TGTGCCAGCAGCTTAGCGCTCGAGCGGGGGGGATCGGTCTTC. Translation: CASSLALERGGSVF.

This clonotype has more than one count but fewer than ten. The gene calls are TRBV6-5 and TRBJ1-1, with 9 bases identical to TRBD1. The germline V gene encodes CDR1 MNHEY and CDR2 SVGAGI. With 1 base clipped from V and 5 bases from J, the junction kept 5 bases outside the gene matches. The CDR3 totals 15 residues. CDR3 DNA: TGTGCCAGCAGTTACTGGCGGACAGGGGTTACTGAAGCTTTCTTT. This sequence encodes CASSYWRTGVTEAFF.

This rearrangement joins TRBV11-3 to TRBJ2-1, with 16 bases identical to TRBD2. The CDR3 totals 18 residues. J lost 6 bases, V lost 5 bases, and 10 bases had no gene match. Germline loops: CDR1 SGHNT, CDR2 YENEEA. CDR3: CASSTSGTSGRALNEQFF. The CDR3 DNA reads as TGTGCCAGCAGCACCTCCGGGACTAGCGGGAGGGCCCTCAATGAGCAGTTCTTC.

This clonotype has ten or more counts. Here the CDR3 reads CASLTGTGIPGELFF. CDR3 nucleotide sequence: TGTGCCAGCCTCACCGGGACAGGGATCCCCGGGGAGCTGTTTTTT. J is TRBJ2-2 and V is TRBV2, with 9 bases aligning to TRBD1. V trimming: 8 bases; J trimming: 6 bases; junction bases outside the gene matches: 10. The CDR3 has 15 amino acids. Per germline, CDR1 SNHLY and CDR2 FYNNEI.

A few counts support this clonotype. The V gene is TRBV7-9, the J gene TRBJ2-7; D remains ambiguous. Trimming removed 4 bases from V and 5 bases from J, with 12 bases in between. This CDR3 spans 13 amino acids. The germline V gene encodes CDR1 SEHNR and CDR2 FQNEAQ (reference sequence). CDR3 DNA: TGTGCCAGCAGCTCCACTCCGGTTCACGAGCAGTACTTC. Translated, it gives CASSSTPVHEQYF.

This clonotype was seen only a few times. The V call is TRBV18, the J call TRBJ2-4, with D perhaps matching TRBD1 (5 bases). The CDR3 contains 16 residues. V lost 0 bases and J 1 base, leaving 10 bases between the germline ends. Germline V gene lookup returns CDR1 KGHSH and CDR2 LQKENI. DNA of the CDR3: TGTGCCAGCTCACCACCCCTTGCAGGGGCCAAAAACATTCAGTACTTC. Its translation is CASSPPLAGAKNIQYF.

There are a few counts of this clonotype. The chain employs TRBV27 and TRBJ2-7; D may correspond to TRBD1 or TRBD2 (7 bases each). Per germline, CDR1 MNHEY and CDR2 SMNVEV (reference sequence). This CDR3 has 17 residues. The V end lost 2 bases, the J end lost 3 bases, and 20 bases lay between the germline ends. The CDR3 here is CASSLIREQGGYYEQYF. The CDR3 DNA sequence: TGTGCCAGCAGTTTAATTCGTGAGCAGGGGGGGTACTACGAGCAGTACTTC.

The gene calls are TRBV4-1 and TRBJ1-2; 9 nucleotides align to TRBD1. Germline V gene data show CDR1 as MGHRA and CDR2 as YSYEKL. CDR3 length equals 17 residues. Germline trimming cut 3 bases from V and 7 bases from J; bases unmatched to any gene: 15. The DNA for the CDR3 is TGCGCCAGCAGCCACCTGCTAACAGGGGGCGGAAAGAGTGGCTACACCTTC. This gives the protein CASSHLLTGGGKSGYTF.

In this sample, this clonotype turned up a few times. The chain joins TRBV20-1 to TRBJ2-3, with 7 bases identical to TRBD2. CDR1 DFQATT and CDR2 SNEGSKA come from the germline V gene (reference sequence). The CDR3 totals 15 residues. Trimming at V came to 4 bases and at J to 0 bases, leaving 7 bases not matched to a gene. The CDR3 DNA follows: TGCAGTGCTACGGGAGGTACTAGTAGCACAGATACGCAGTATTTT. This encodes CSATGGTSSTDTQYF.